This TCR beta chain was profiled in a study of T cells in Graves' hyperthyroidism and ophthalmopathy. Overall study context: Peripheral blood was collected at initial diagnosis, before any treatment.

The CDR3 runs 12 residues. With 2 bases removed from V and 4 bases from J, the gap between germline ends came to 5 bases. From germline, CDR1 is LGHDT and CDR2 YNNKEL (reference sequence). Amplification of TCR beta CDR3 regions was performed using RNA transcripts as template. Carried out on the TCR CDR3, a first-round RT-PCR used the HTBI primer set. TCRdb itself ran the multiplex PCR reads through MiXCR, one entry per CDR3 protein. This table has 450,000 to 600,000 distinct CDR3 sequences, about 20% appearing once. This clonotype has at least ten counts. The source is a man aged 35 to 55 with Graves' ophthalmopathy. This chain uses TRBV3-1 with TRBJ2-5; no reliable D call. Sequencing was performed on blood. CDR3 in amino acids: CASSQLRETQYF. Written as DNA, the CDR3 is TGTGCCAGCAGCCAATTGCGAGAGACCCAGTACTTC.